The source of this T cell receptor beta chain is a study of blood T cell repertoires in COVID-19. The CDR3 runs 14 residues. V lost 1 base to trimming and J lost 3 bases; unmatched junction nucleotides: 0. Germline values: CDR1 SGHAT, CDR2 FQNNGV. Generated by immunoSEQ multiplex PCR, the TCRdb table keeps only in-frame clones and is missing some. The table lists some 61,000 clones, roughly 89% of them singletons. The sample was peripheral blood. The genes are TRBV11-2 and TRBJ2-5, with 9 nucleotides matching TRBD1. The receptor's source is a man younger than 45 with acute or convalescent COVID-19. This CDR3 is CASSLGQGEETQYF. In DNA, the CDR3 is TGTGCCAGCAGCTTAGGACAGGGGGAAGAGACCCAGTACTTC.